These 31 T cell receptor beta chains originate from one sample sequenced in a study of blood T cell repertoires in COVID-19. The table came from immunoSEQ multiplex PCR; TCRdb's copy has only in-frame clones and leaves some out. The sample consists of roughly 250,000 clones, around 80% of them appearing once. Source material: peripheral blood. These receptors were collected from a middle-aged man with active or convalescent COVID-19.

The chain recombines TRBV6-5 with TRBJ2-1; tentatively, D is TRBD1 (6 bases). Looked up from germline, CDR1 is MNHEY and CDR2 is SVGAGI. V lost 5 bases, J lost 5 bases, and 16 bases lay in between. The CDR3 is made up of 15 amino acids. The CDR3 DNA is TGTGCCAGCAGTCCCCTCGGGGACAAGAACAATGAGCAGTTCTTC. This translates into CASSPLGDKNNEQFF.

Only a few counts were recorded for this clone. The V call is TRBV5-1, the J call TRBJ2-7, with 10 bases aligning to TRBD1. The CDR3 has 15 residues. With V trimmed by 6 bases and J by 3 bases, 9 bases remained unmatched. CDR1 SGHRS and CDR2 YFSETQ come from the germline V gene. The CDR3 sequence is CASTPGGTGDYEQYF. CDR3 DNA sequence: TGCGCCAGCACCCCGGGAGGGACAGGGGACTACGAGCAGTACTTC. Supplemented by reference TRBV5-1 and TRBJ2-7, the full variable domain reads KAGVTQTPRYLIKTRGQQVTLSCSPISGHRSVSWYQQTPGQGLQFLFEYFSETQRNKGNFPGRFSGRQFSNSRSEMNVSTLELGDSALYLCASTPGGTGDYEQYFGPGTRLTVT.

This chain uses TRBV11-3 with TRBJ2-5; TRBD2 aligns across 9 bases. V lost 5 bases, J lost 3 bases, and 10 bases stayed unmatched. This CDR3 is 16 amino acids long. CDR1 and CDR2 (germline): SGHNT, YENEEA. The DNA for the CDR3 is TGTGCCAGCAGCCCTCGGATGGCTAGCGGGGAAGAGACCCAGTACTTC. It specifies CASSPRMASGEETQYF. Filled out from reference TRBV11-3 and TRBJ2-5, the complete variable domain reads EAGVVQSPRYKIIEKKQPVAFWCNPISGHNTLYWYLQNLGQGPELLIRYENEEAVDDSQLPKDRFSAERLKGVDSTLKIQPAELGDSAVYLCASSPRMASGEETQYFGPGTRLLVL.

The chain has TRBV3-1 (or the pseudogene TRBV3-2) and TRBJ2-3; 9 bases are shared with TRBD1. J was trimmed by 7 bases and V by 6 bases; bases with no gene match: 8. Per germline, CDR1 LGHDT and CDR2 YNNKEL (reference sequence). The CDR3 sequence is 14 residues long. This chain's CDR3 is CASSSGTGTNTQYF. CDR3 sequence (DNA): TGTGCCAGCAGTTCCGGGACAGGGACTAATACGCAGTATTTT.

This clone was found once. V is TRBV7-2 and J is TRBJ2-1; 13 bases agree with TRBD2. The germline V gene encodes CDR1 SGHTA and CDR2 FQGNSA. Trimming cost V 5 bases and J 3 bases; bases outside gene matches: 7. This CDR3 is built from 17 residues. In nucleotides, the CDR3 is TGTGCCAGCAGCCCAACTAGCGGGGGGGCCTTCTACAATGAGCAGTTCTTC. It codes for CASSPTSGGAFYNEQFF.

The chain has TRBV6-5 and TRBJ1-1, with D possibly matching TRBD1 (5 bases). With 4 bases removed from V and 11 bases from J, the gap between germline ends came to 14 bases. CDR1 is MNHEY and CDR2 is SVGAGI in the germline V gene. This CDR3 spans 12 amino acids. In DNA form, the CDR3 reads TGTGCCAGCAGTTCCGCTGGGACTAACGCTTTCTTT. It encodes CASSSAGTNAFF.

The gene calls are TRBV30 and TRBJ2-1, with 8 nucleotides matching TRBD1. The CDR3 sequence is 14 residues long. Germline values: CDR1 GTSNPN, CDR2 SVGIG (reference sequence). The V segment lost 4 bases and the J segment 7 bases; nucleotides outside the gene matches: 9. The CDR3 DNA is TGTGCCTGGATTCATCAGGGGGCAGGTAATGAGCAGTTCTTC. Its translation: CAWIHQGAGNEQFF.

The rearrangement uses TRBV4-1 and TRBJ1-4; TRBD1 is a possible D gene (5 bases). This CDR3 spans 13 amino acids. CDR1 MGHRA and CDR2 YSYEKL come from the germline V gene. V was trimmed by 4 bases and J by 11 bases, leaving 14 bases between them. As DNA, the CDR3 is TGCGCCAGCAGCCCCCAAGGAGGGGAGAAACTGTTTTTT. Amino acid sequence: CASSPQGGEKLFF.

This rearrangement joins TRBV7-2 to TRBJ1-6, with a tentative D call TRBD1 (6 bases). This CDR3 is 14 amino acids long. Germline assignment: CDR1 SGHTA and CDR2 FQGNSA. Trimming took off 4 bases at V and 10 bases at J, with 14 bases between the two ends. The DNA of the CDR3 is TGTGCCAGCAGCTCCACAGGGTTGGAGTCACCCCTCCACTTT. Translating it yields CASSSTGLESPLHF.

The chain joins TRBV6-6 to TRBJ1-1; 8 bases align to TRBD1. The V gene's germline CDR1 is MNHNY and CDR2 SVGAGI (reference sequence). The ends lost 6 bases at V and 6 bases at J; junction bases unmatched: 9. CDR3 length: 14 amino acids. CDR3 loop: CASSSLGQGAEAFF. DNA for the CDR3: TGTGCCAGCAGCTCACTCGGACAGGGCGCTGAAGCTTTCTTT.

The V gene is TRBV27, the J gene TRBJ2-7; weak D call: TRBD2 (5 bases). Trimming stripped 3 bases from V and 2 bases from J, with 14 bases between. CDR3 length: 15 residues. CDR1 MNHEY and CDR2 SMNVEV come from the germline V gene (reference sequence). This chain's CDR3 is CASSFTRSSTYEQYF. CDR3 sequence (DNA): TGTGCCAGCAGTTTCACTAGGTCATCAACCTACGAGCAGTACTTC.

V and J are TRBV5-1 and TRBJ2-7; 8 bases are a match to TRBD1. V lost 0 bases to trimming and J lost 0 bases; unmatched junction nucleotides: 5. The CDR3 has 16 residues. Germline lookup yields CDR1 SGHRS and CDR2 YFSETQ. CDR3 protein: CASSLVPGQDSYEQYF. The CDR3 region has the DNA TGCGCCAGCAGCTTGGTCCCGGGACAGGACTCCTACGAGCAGTACTTC. The full variable domain, in which reference TRBV5-1 and TRBJ2-7 provide the parts outside the CDR3, is KAGVTQTPRYLIKTRGQQVTLSCSPISGHRSVSWYQQTPGQGLQFLFEYFSETQRNKGNFPGRFSGRQFSNSRSEMNVSTLELGDSALYLCASSLVPGQDSYEQYFGPGTRLTVT.

This chain connects TRBV5-1 to TRBJ2-1; TRBD1 aligns across 8 bases. The CDR3 covers 16 residues. The V segment lost 4 bases and the J segment 0 bases; nucleotides outside the gene matches: 6. Per germline, CDR1 SGHRS and CDR2 YFSETQ. The CDR3 DNA sequence: TGCGCCAGCAGCCTTAACACAGGGGGCTCCTACAATGAGCAGTTCTTC. Amino acid sequence: CASSLNTGGSYNEQFF.

The gene calls are TRBV2 and TRBJ1-1; D may be TRBD1 (5 bases). Germline loops: CDR1 SNHLY, CDR2 FYNNEI. CDR3 length: 13 amino acids. V lost 4 bases, J lost 4 bases, and 10 bases lay in between. CDR3 sequence (DNA): TGTGCCAGCAGTGTGTCGGGGGGCACTGAAGCTTTCTTT. Its translation is CASSVSGGTEAFF.

The chain carries TRBV18 and TRBJ2-5; 7 nucleotides align to TRBD2. V lost 4 bases to trimming and J lost 1 base; unmatched junction nucleotides: 3. In germline, CDR1 is KGHSH, CDR2 LQKENI. This CDR3 is built from 14 residues. DNA for the CDR3: TGTGCCAGCTCACTTACTAGCGCCCAAGAGACCCAGTACTTC. Translating it yields CASSLTSAQETQYF.

The count of this clone is one. V gene TRBV5-1 combines with J gene TRBJ2-1, with 7 bases lining up with TRBD1. The CDR3 totals 13 residues. Germline CDR1 and CDR2: SGHRS and YFSETQ. V lost 2 bases to trimming and J lost 6 bases; unmatched junction nucleotides: 2. The CDR3 loop reads CASSFGDSNEQFF. In DNA, the CDR3 is TGCGCCAGCAGCTTTGGGGACAGCAATGAGCAGTTCTTC.

CDR3 region: CAISDSRGGVRDGYTF. The CDR3 region has the DNA TGTGCCATCAGTGACTCCCGAGGAGGGGTGCGAGATGGCTACACCTTC. This chain joins TRBV10-3 and TRBJ1-2; the D gene is possibly TRBD1 (5 bases). The ends were cut back, 3 bases at V and 6 bases at J, with 20 bases in the middle. The CDR3 length is 16 residues. Germline loops: CDR1 ENHRY, CDR2 SYGVKD.

The chain carries TRBV7-9 and TRBJ2-1; D possibly corresponds to TRBD1 (6 bases). Germline V gene lookup returns CDR1 SEHNR and CDR2 FQNEAQ (reference sequence). Trimming removed 11 bases from V and 8 bases from J, with 13 bases in between. This CDR3 comprises 11 residues. The CDR3 region has the DNA TGTGCCGGTAACAGGGTCGATGAGCAGTTCTTC. Encoded protein: CAGNRVDEQFF.

Details on this clone: This CDR3 is also generated by other DNA sequences in the sample. The chain has TRBV27 and TRBJ2-7, with 8 bases lining up with TRBD1. This CDR3 region has 14 residues. Trimming cost V 5 bases and J 2 bases; bases outside gene matches: 5. Germline loops: CDR1 MNHEY, CDR2 SMNVEV (reference sequence). In DNA, the CDR3 is TGTGCCAGCAGTCTCGGACAGGGTCCCTACGAGCAGTACTTC. Its translation: CASSLGQGPYEQYF.

V and J are TRBV21-1 and TRBJ1-3. TRBV21-1 is termed a pseudogene. The CDR3 loop spans 17 amino acids. CDR3 DNA sequence: TGTGCCAGCAGCAAAGTCGGGGGACGGAACTCTGGAAACACCATATATTTT. This gives the protein CASSKVGGRNSGNTIYF.

CDR3 bases: TGTGCCAGTACCCTGGACAGAACTGAGGCGGCTTTCTTT. Amino acids: CASTLDRTEAAFF. J is TRBJ1-1 and V is TRBV19; a weak D match, TRBD1 (6 bases). Germline-derived CDR1 and CDR2 are LNHDA and SQIVND (reference sequence). This CDR3 comprises 13 residues. V lost 7 bases and J 11 bases, leaving 20 bases between the germline ends.

CDR3 bases: TGTGCCAGCAGCTTAGTGGGACTTCGAAACAATGAGCAGTTCTTC. It encodes CASSLVGLRNNEQFF. The chain uses TRBV11-2 and TRBJ2-1; TRBD2 is a possible D gene (6 bases). The CDR3 is made up of 15 amino acids. Germline CDR1 and CDR2: SGHAT and FQNNGV. Trimming left V 1 base short and J 5 bases short, with 12 bases between.

The CDR3 here is CASSQDWAIGLAGETGELFF. CDR3 sequence (DNA): TGCGCCAGCAGCCAAGATTGGGCTATAGGGCTAGCGGGAGAGACCGGGGAGCTGTTTTTT. The chain has TRBV4-3 and TRBJ2-2; 10 bases fit TRBD2. Per germline, CDR1 LGHNA and CDR2 YSLEER. This CDR3 is 20 amino acids long. Trimming at V came to 0 bases and at J to 5 bases, leaving 15 bases not matched to a gene.

This clone has a single count. The chain is built from TRBV19 and TRBJ1-2, with 7 bases lining up with TRBD1. The V gene's germline CDR1 is LNHDA and CDR2 SQIVND (reference sequence). The CDR3 covers 15 residues. J lost 5 bases, V lost 2 bases, and 8 bases had no gene match. Here the CDR3 DNA reads TGTGCCAGTAGTATACAAGGACAGGCCGGATATGGCTACACCTTC. This encodes CASSIQGQAGYGYTF.

The chain recombines TRBV5-1 with TRBJ2-3, with unresolved D. V was shortened by 3 bases and J by 2 bases, with 10 bases between the two germline ends. The germline V gene encodes CDR1 SGHRS and CDR2 YFSETQ. The CDR3 has 14 residues. The CDR3 sequence is CASSSTVITDTQYF. The CDR3 DNA sequence: TGCGCCAGCAGCTCGACTGTGATCACAGATACGCAGTATTTT.

The sample holds one count of this clone. The rearrangement joins TRBV27 to TRBJ1-2, with 9 positions matching TRBD1. The CDR3 spans 15 residues. Looked up from germline, CDR1 is MNHEY and CDR2 is SMNVEV (reference sequence). V shed 5 bases and J 4 bases; nucleotides not matched to a gene: 8. CDR3 nucleotide sequence: TGTGCCAGCAGTGTAACAGGGGGCTATGGCTATGGCTACACCTTC. This sequence encodes CASSVTGGYGYGYTF.

The chain couples TRBV4-1 to TRBJ2-1, with a tentative D call TRBD2 (5 bases). The CDR3 totals 19 residues. The germline gives CDR1 MGHRA, CDR2 YSYEKL. The V end was cut by 0 bases, the J end by 0 bases, with 18 bases between. In nucleotides, the CDR3 is TGCGCCAGCAGCCAAGATTGGGTTGGAACGGCGGGCTCCTACAATGAGCAGTTCTTC. As protein: CASSQDWVGTAGSYNEQFF.

V usage is TRBV10-2 and J usage is TRBJ2-1, with 7 nucleotides matching TRBD2. Germline lookup yields CDR1 WSHSY and CDR2 SAAADI. Trimming took 5 bases from V and 10 from J; bases not matched to a gene: 2. The CDR3 totals 11 residues. In nucleotides, the CDR3 is TGCGCCAGCAGTAGAGCGGGGGAGCAGTTCTTC. It specifies CASSRAGEQFF.

This clone was detected a few times. The gene calls are TRBV24-1 and TRBJ1-2; D remains unclear. Trimming pared 3 bases from V and 6 bases from J, leaving 19 bases between. Per germline, CDR1 KGHDR and CDR2 SFDVKD. This CDR3 is 16 amino acids long. The CDR3 is CATSDDLTGSENGYTF. The CDR3 DNA sequence: TGTGCCACCAGTGATGATCTTACCGGGAGCGAAAATGGCTACACCTTC.

The rearrangement joins TRBV5-5 to TRBJ1-5, with D perhaps TRBD1 (5 bases). The V gene lost 2 bases and the J gene lost 6 bases, with 12 bases spanning the gap. CDR3 length: 14 amino acids. Per the germline V gene, CDR1 is SGHKS and CDR2 is YYEKEE (reference sequence). Here the CDR3 DNA reads TGTGCCAGCAGCTTAGGTTCAGGGCCTCAGCCCCAGCATTTT. It yields the protein CASSLGSGPQPQHF.

The V and J genes are TRBV3-1 (or the pseudogene TRBV3-2) and TRBJ1-2; the match to TRBD1 covers 9 bases. CDR1 and CDR2 (germline): LGHDT, YNNKEL (reference sequence). Trimming cost V 2 bases and J 8 bases; bases outside gene matches: 9. The CDR3 has 15 residues. The CDR3 DNA is TGTGCCAGCAGCCAATCACAGGGGGCTCGGAGGGGCTACACCTTC. Its protein is CASSQSQGARRGYTF.